The T cell receptor beta chain described here comes from a study of T cells in localized non-small cell lung cancer. The study, taken as a whole, reports: Across samples, adjacent lung featured a median roughly 61 of the top 100 tumor clones.

There are 15 residues in the CDR3. Trimming pared 4 bases from V and 3 bases from J, leaving 14 bases between. Per the germline V gene, CDR1 is SGHRS and CDR2 is YFSETQ. TCRdb keeps only in-frame clones here, not all; method: immunoSEQ multiplex PCR. This sample has about 33,000 clones; roughly 88% occur once, and the top ten carry around 4%. Note on this clone: As yet, its antigen is unknown.

Specimen: peripheral blood, collected before any cancer treatment. The chain has TRBV5-1 and TRBJ2-1, with D possibly matching TRBD2 (6 bases). The source is a man aged 40 to 75 with stage I lung adenocarcinoma. The CDR3 sequence is CASSISGLSYNEQFF. CDR3 nucleotides: TGCGCCAGCAGCATTAGCGGCCTAAGCTACAATGAGCAGTTCTTC. Variable domain in full (rest from reference TRBV5-1 and TRBJ2-1): KAGVTQTPRYLIKTRGQQVTLSCSPISGHRSVSWYQQTPGQGLQFLFEYFSETQRNKGNFPGRFSGRQFSNSRSEMNVSTLELGDSALYLCASSISGLSYNEQFFGPGTRLTVL.